There are many counts of the clone carrying this TCR beta chain. The antigen remains unidentified. Clinical symptoms, serum thyroxine, TRAb, thyroid ultrasound and orbital computed tomography informed diagnoses. PBMCs were sourced from roughly 9.3 ml fresh peripheral blood. The CDR3 regions of TCR beta were amplified from RNA transcripts. An initial round of RT-PCR targeting the TCR CDR3 relied on the HTBI primer set. TCRdb processed the multiplex PCR reads anew with MiXCR; each CDR3 protein has one entry. The table has roughly 380,000 distinct CDR3 sequences, approximately 13% seen once. This entry is derived from a study of T cells in Graves' hyperthyroidism and ophthalmopathy. Study-level information: Peripheral blood specimens were obtained at initial diagnosis, prior to any treatment.

General study findings and limits: Most thyroid clonotypes expanded above 0.001 appeared in blood too.

Germline V gives CDR1 SEHNR, CDR2 FQNEAQ (reference sequence). The ends were cut back, 5 bases at V and 0 bases at J, with 19 bases in the middle. The CDR3 spans 17 residues. Specimen: blood. J is TRBJ1-1 and V is TRBV7-9; no clear D. The receptor's source is a man in his thirties or forties with Graves' hyperthyroidism that later progressed to Graves' ophthalmopathy. The CDR3 loop is CASSTPTVPLMNTEAFF. The CDR3 DNA sequence: TGTGCCAGCAGCACTCCGACCGTACCTTTAATGAACACTGAAGCTTTCTTT. Filled out from reference TRBV7-9 and TRBJ1-1, the complete variable domain reads DTGVSQNPRHKITKRGQNVTFRCDPISEHNRLYWYRQTLGQGPEFLTYFQNEAQLEKSRLLSDRFSAERPKGSFSTLEIQRTEQGDSAMYLCASSTPTVPLMNTEAFFGQGTRLTVV.